A single count supports the clone carrying this T cell receptor beta chain. With 5 bases clipped from V and 3 bases from J, the junction kept 8 bases outside the gene matches. Germline V gene lookup returns CDR1 MNHEY and CDR2 SMNVEV (reference sequence). The CDR3 covers 16 residues. The data originate from a study of T cell changes during pregnancy in multiple sclerosis. The assay was immunoSEQ multiplex PCR, and TCRdb's table has in-frame clones only and misses some. In the table there are some 37,000 clones, just over 85% of which are singletons. The rearrangement joins TRBV27 to TRBJ2-7, with TRBD2 matching over 12 bases. This clonotype was sampled from a female donor with multiple sclerosis, enrolled in a pregnancy study. The specimen was CD4+ T cells from peripheral blood mononuclear cells, collected before pregnancy. The CDR3 region is CASSPRTSGTLYEQYF. In nucleotides, the CDR3 is TGTGCCAGCAGTCCAAGGACTAGCGGGACCCTCTACGAGCAGTACTTC.